This T cell receptor (beta chain) was observed in a study of T cell responses to AZD1222 COVID-19 vaccine. Whole-study results and caveats: The study found Spike-specific TCR breadth and depth rose after two AZD1222 doses. Only a handful of people who got AZD1222 tested seropositive at baseline.

This CDR3 has 15 amino acids. The V segment lost 5 bases and the J segment 0 bases; nucleotides outside the gene matches: 4. Germline loops: CDR1 MNHEY, CDR2 SVGAGI. The table came from immunoSEQ multiplex PCR; TCRdb's copy has only in-frame clones and leaves some out. This table holds more than 150,000 clones, 70% to 90% found once. As regards this clone: The antigen is not known.

This specimen was peripheral blood, taken on day 0 of AZD1222 vaccination. The TCR originated in an adult in good health. The rearrangement links TRBV6-5 to TRBJ1-3; TRBD1 aligns across 7 bases. This chain's CDR3 is CASSRDSTSGNTIYF. CDR3 sequence (DNA): TGTGCCAGCAGTAGGGACAGTACCTCTGGAAACACCATATATTTT.